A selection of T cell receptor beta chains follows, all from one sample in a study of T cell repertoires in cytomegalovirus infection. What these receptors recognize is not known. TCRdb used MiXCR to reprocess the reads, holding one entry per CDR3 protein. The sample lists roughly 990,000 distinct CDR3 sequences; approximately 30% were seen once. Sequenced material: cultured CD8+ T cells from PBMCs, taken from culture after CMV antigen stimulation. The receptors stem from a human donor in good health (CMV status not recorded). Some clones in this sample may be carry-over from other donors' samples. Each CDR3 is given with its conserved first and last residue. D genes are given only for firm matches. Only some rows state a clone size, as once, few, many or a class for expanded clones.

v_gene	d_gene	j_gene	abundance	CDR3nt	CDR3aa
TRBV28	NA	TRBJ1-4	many	TGTGCCAGCAGCCCAGCTGGGGGCGGTAGGGATGAAAAACTGTTTTTT	CASSPAGGGRDEKLFF
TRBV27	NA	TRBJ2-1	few	TGTGCCAGCAGTTTATCAAGAGACAGGCCGAAGTTCTTC	CASSLSRDRPKFF
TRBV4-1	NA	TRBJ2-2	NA	TGCGCCAGCAGCCAAGAAGGAGTCGACAGAAAGGCCGGGGAGCTGTTTTTT	CASSQEGVDRKAGELFF
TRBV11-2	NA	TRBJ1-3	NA	TGTGCCAGCAGCCCAGCCAGGGTTGCAAACACCATATATTTT	CASSPARVANTIYF
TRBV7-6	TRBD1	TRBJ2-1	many	TGTGCCAGCAGCTTAGCTCTGACAGGGATAGGGTACAATGAGCAGTTCTTC	CASSLALTGIGYNEQFF
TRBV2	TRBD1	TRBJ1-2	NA	TGTGCCAGCAGTGAAGCCCATACAGGGGGACGTAACTATGGCTACACCTTC	CASSEAHTGGRNYGYTF
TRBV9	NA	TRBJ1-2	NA	TGTGCCAGCAGCGAGGCATCGGGGGTTTATGGCTACACCTTC	CASSEASGVYGYTF
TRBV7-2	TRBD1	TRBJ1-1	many	TGTGCCAGCAGCGAGACAGGGGAAACTGAAGCTTTCTTT	CASSETGETEAFF
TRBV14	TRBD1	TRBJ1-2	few	TGTGCCAGCAGCCAGGGACAGCGTCCACACTTGTTGAACTATGGCTACACCTTC	CASSQGQRPHLLNYGYTF
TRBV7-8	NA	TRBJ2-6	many	TGTGCCAGCAGCTTATACCAGCAGGCGTTCGGGGCCAACGTCCTGACTTTC	CASSLYQQAFGANVLTF
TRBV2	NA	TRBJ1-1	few	TGTGCCAGCAGTGAACCCAAAGGGAAAGGGAACACTGAAGCTTTCTTT	CASSEPKGKGNTEAFF
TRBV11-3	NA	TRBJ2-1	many	TGTGCCAGCAGCCACAGGGAATCCTACAATGAGCAGTTCTTC	CASSHRESYNEQFF
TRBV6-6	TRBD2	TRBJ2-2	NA	TGTGCCAGCAGTGCGACTAGCGGGGGGGCCAGGACCGGGGAGCTGTTTTTT	CASSATSGGARTGELFF
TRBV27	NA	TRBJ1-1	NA	TGTGCCAGCAGTTGGGATGGGAGAGCTTTCTTT	CASSWDGRAFF
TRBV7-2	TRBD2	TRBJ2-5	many	TGTGCCAGCAGCTTAGTGGGGACTAGACAAGAGACCCAGTACTTC	CASSLVGTRQETQYF
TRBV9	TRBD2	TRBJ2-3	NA	TGTGCCAGCAGCGTAGGGAGCGGGGGGCCCGCAGCGACGCAGTATTTT	CASSVGSGGPAATQYF
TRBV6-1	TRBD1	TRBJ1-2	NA	TGTGCCAGCAGCCAACTAATCCGGGACAGGGGAAACTATGGCTACACCTTC	CASSQLIRDRGNYGYTF
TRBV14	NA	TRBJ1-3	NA	TGTGCCGGCAGCCTCGAAGGCCCAAGCACTGGAAACACCATATATTTT	CAGSLEGPSTGNTIYF
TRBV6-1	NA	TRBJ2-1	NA	TGTGCCAGCAGGAAATTACCCCCCTACAATGAGCAGTTCTTC	CASRKLPPYNEQFF
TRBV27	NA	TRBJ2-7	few	TGTGCCAGCAGTTTATCCCTTGTAAACTACGAGCAGTACTTC	CASSLSLVNYEQYF
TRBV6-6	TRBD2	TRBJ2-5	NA	TGTGCCACCCGACCGGGACTAGCCGAGACCCAGTACTTC	CATRPGLAETQYF
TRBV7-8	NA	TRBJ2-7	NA	TGTGCCAGCAGCCTCGTACAGGGCCACGAGCAGTACTTC	CASSLVQGHEQYF
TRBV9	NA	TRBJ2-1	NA	TGTGCCAGCAGTGTAGCAGGGAACAATGAGCAGTTCTTC	CASSVAGNNEQFF
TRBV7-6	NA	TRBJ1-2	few	TGTGCCAGCAGCCTCGGGGCTAGCGGCCAAAACAACTATGGCTACACCTTC	CASSLGASGQNNYGYTF
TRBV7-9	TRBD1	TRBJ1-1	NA	TGTGCCAGCAGCACCTACCGGGACAGAGACATGAACACTGAAGCTTTCTTT	CASSTYRDRDMNTEAFF
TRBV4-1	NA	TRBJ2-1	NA	TGCGCCAGCAGCCAGGAAGGTAGTACGGCCTACAATGAGCAGTTCTTC	CASSQEGSTAYNEQFF
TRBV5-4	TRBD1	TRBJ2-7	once	TGTGCCAGCAGCCCACAGGGGTCCCACGAGCAGTACTTC	CASSPQGSHEQYF
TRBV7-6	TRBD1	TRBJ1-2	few	TGTGCCAGCAGCCGTTATACAGGGGGCGCGGGCTATGGCTACACCTTC	CASSRYTGGAGYGYTF
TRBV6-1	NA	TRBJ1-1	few	TGTGCCAGCAGTGAATCATTACGGGGGAGGATGAGAACTGAAGCTTTCTTT	CASSESLRGRMRTEAFF
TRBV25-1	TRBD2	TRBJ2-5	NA	TGTGCCAGCAGTTACGGGCCTCCGGGACTAGCGGGGGGGGAGACGGAGACCCAGTACTTC	CASSYGPPGLAGGETETQYF
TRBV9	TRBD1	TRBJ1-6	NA	TGTGCCAGCAGCACCCCGGGACAGAGCTCCTATAATTCACCCCTCCACTTT	CASSTPGQSSYNSPLHF
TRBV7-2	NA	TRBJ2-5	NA	TGTGCCAACAGCTTAACCGGGGAGGAAACCCAGTACTTC	CANSLTGEETQYF
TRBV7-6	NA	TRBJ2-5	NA	TGTGCCAGCAGCTTAGTTGGGACTGCTAGGGAAGAGACCCAGTACTTC	CASSLVGTAREETQYF
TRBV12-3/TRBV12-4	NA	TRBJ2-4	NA	TGTGCCAGCAGTTTATTTATGGGGGGACTAGCCAAAAACATTCAGTACTTC	CASSLFMGGLAKNIQYF
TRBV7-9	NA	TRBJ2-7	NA	TGTGCCAGCAGCTTAGACGGGACAACCTACGAGCAGTACTTC	CASSLDGTTYEQYF
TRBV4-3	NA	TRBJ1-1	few	TGCGCCAGCAGCCAAGATCGGGGAGGGAGTCCGAACACTGAAGCTTTCTTT	CASSQDRGGSPNTEAFF
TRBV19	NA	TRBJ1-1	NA	TGTGCCAGTAGTATAGATCCGGAGGGGAACACTGAAGCTTTCTTT	CASSIDPEGNTEAFF
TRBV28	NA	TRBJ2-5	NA	TGTGCCAGCAGTTTATACAGGGACCAAGAGACCCAGTACTTC	CASSLYRDQETQYF